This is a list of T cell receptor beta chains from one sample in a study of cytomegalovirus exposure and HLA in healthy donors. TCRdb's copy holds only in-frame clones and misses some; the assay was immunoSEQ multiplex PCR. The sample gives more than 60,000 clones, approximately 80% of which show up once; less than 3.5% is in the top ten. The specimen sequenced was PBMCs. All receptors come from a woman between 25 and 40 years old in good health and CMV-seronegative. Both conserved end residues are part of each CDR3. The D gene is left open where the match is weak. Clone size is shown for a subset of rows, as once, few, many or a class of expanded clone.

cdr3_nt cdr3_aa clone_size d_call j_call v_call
TGTGCCAGCAGCTTAGTCGGGAGCGGGGGGCGAGTAGAGCAGTTCTTC CASSLVGSGGRVEQFF . TRBD2 TRBJ2-1 TRBV7-8
TGTGCTAGCAGCCCCCTGGAGGGTAGGAGAGAGACCCAGTACTTC CASSPLEGRRETQYF . . TRBJ2-5 TRBV7-7
TGTGCTAGTGGTTTGTGGACTAGCGGCTGGAATGAGCAGTTCTTC CASGLWTSGWNEQFF . TRBD2 TRBJ2-1 TRBV12-5
TGCGCCAGCAGCTTGGGACTCCCTCCGGCCAACGTCCTGACTTTC CASSLGLPPANVLTF . . TRBJ2-6 TRBV5-1
TGTGCCAGCACCCGACAGACAGGAACCCAGGAAAAACTGTTTTTT CASTRQTGTQEKLFF once . TRBJ1-4 TRBV6-1
TGTGCCAGCTCAAAGGACAGGCTGCCATTAACCACTGAAGCTTTCTTT CASSKDRLPLTTEAFF . TRBD1 TRBJ1-1 TRBV18
TGTGCCAGCAGCGGCGACCAGGGACTAGCGTACCACAATGAGCAGTTCTTC CASSGDQGLAYHNEQFF . TRBD2 TRBJ2-1 TRBV5-6
TGTGCCAGCAGTGCCGACAGGGGAACAGATACGCAGTATTTT CASSADRGTDTQYF . TRBD1 TRBJ2-3 TRBV2
TGCGCCAGCACCCCAGCGGGGGGGCAGAACACCGGGGAGCTGTTTTTT CASTPAGGQNTGELFF . TRBD2 TRBJ2-2 TRBV10-2
TGTGCCAGCAGCTTGTGGGAGGCCTCCTATAATTCACCCCTCCACTTT CASSLWEASYNSPLHF . . TRBJ1-6 TRBV5-6
TGTGCCAGCAGCCCCCGGACACTGTATGGCTACACCTTC CASSPRTLYGYTF . . TRBJ1-2 TRBV9
TGTGCCAGCAGCCAGACAGGGGGCGAAGAGACCCAGTACTTC CASSQTGGEETQYF . TRBD1 TRBJ2-5 TRBV7-7
TGTGCCAGCACCCCAGCGGCCTCCTACAATGAGCAGTTCTTC CASTPAASYNEQFF . . TRBJ2-1 TRBV6-1
TGTGCCAGCAGCCAGGCTAGCGGGAGGGCCGGTGGCACCGGGGAGCTGTTTTTT CASSQASGRAGGTGELFF . TRBD2 TRBJ2-2 TRBV4-2
TGTGCCTGGAGTGCGAGGGGGTTCCACTATAATTCACCCCTCCACTTT CAWSARGFHYNSPLHF . . TRBJ1-6 TRBV30
TGTGCCAGCAGCTCTAGCGGGGGACACGATTACGAGCAGTACTTC CASSSSGGHDYEQYF . TRBD2 TRBJ2-7 TRBV7-2
TGCGCCAGCAGCCGGGACAGAGAGGCCGGGGAGCTGTTTTTT CASSRDREAGELFF . TRBD1 TRBJ2-2 TRBV4-3
TGTGCCAGCAGGGAAAGCGGGGGGGTCTACAATGAGCAGTTCTTC CASRESGGVYNEQFF . TRBD2 TRBJ2-1 TRBV6-6
TGTGCCTGGAGTGTACCGACTAGCTGGGGCGAGCAGTACTTC CAWSVPTSWGEQYF . TRBD2 TRBJ2-7 TRBV30